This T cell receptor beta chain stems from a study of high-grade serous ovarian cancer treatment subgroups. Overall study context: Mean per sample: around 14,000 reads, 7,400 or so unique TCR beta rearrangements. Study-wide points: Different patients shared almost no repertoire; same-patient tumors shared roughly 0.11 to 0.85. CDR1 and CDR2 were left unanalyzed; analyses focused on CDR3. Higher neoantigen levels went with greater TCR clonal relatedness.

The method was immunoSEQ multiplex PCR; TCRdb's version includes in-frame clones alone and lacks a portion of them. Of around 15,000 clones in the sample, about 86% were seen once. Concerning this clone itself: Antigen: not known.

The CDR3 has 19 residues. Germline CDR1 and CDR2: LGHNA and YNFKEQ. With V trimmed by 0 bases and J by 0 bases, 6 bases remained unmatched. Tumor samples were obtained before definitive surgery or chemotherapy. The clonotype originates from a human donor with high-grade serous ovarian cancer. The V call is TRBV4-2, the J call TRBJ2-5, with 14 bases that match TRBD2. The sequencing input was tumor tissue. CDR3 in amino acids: CASSQDGLAGGVYQETQYF. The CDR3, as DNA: TGTGCCAGCAGCCAAGATGGACTAGCGGGGGGCGTTTACCAAGAGACCCAGTACTTC.